The 25 T cell receptor beta chains below come from one sample, sequenced in a study of blood T cells in healthy people across ages (dated by TCRdb to about 2015). The method was 5' RACE. Sequencing was performed on an Illumina HiSeq 2500. A second PCR of roughly 7 to 12 cycles was run with a J-beta primer mix and a sample-barcoded 5' primer. TCRdb applied fastp at Q25 and MiXCR to the public reads, then kept only in-frame beta chains. Each record represents a unique CDR3 protein, reported with the most common genes and DNA among its rows. The sample profile shows approximately 810,000 distinct CDR3 sequences; roughly 26% of them were found once. The ten largest clones take up approximately 15% of the sample. Sequenced input: blood. These receptors all come from an elderly woman in good health.

The chain employs TRBV6-5 and TRBJ1-2; 7 bases are shared with TRBD1. Germline CDR1 and CDR2: MNHEY and SVGAGI. V trimming: 0 bases; J trimming: 6 bases; junction bases outside the gene matches: 10. There are 16 residues in the CDR3. The CDR3 nucleotides are TGTGCCAGCAGTTACTCAGGGGGCTCCACCAGGGATGGCTACACCTTC. The encoded protein is CASSYSGGSTRDGYTF.

Comments on this clonotype: A read error may be the cause here, since a much bigger clone is one base away. V is TRBV10-3 and J is TRBJ2-5; D unclear. The J call is uncertain, as TRBJ2-7 better fits the DNA end. Per the germline V gene, CDR1 is ENHRY and CDR2 is SYGVKD. The CDR3 spans 12 residues. The CDR3 protein is CASSDRRYEQYF. CDR3 sequence (DNA): TGTGCCAGCAGTGATAGAAGGTACGAGCAGTACTTC.

CDR3 protein: CASSSRQAGELFF. The DNA of the CDR3 is TGTGCCAGCAGCTCCCGACAGGCCGGGGAGCTGTTTTTT. The V and J genes are TRBV7-2 and TRBJ2-2, with a weak D call TRBD1 (6 bases). Germline values: CDR1 SGHTA, CDR2 FQGNSA. The CDR3 extends over 13 amino acids. The V gene lost 4 bases and the J gene lost 6 bases, with 9 bases spanning the gap.

Points on this clonotype: This could be a read error, since a much larger clone is one nucleotide away. V is TRBV20-1 and J is TRBJ2-5; no firm D call. The end of the DNA aligns better with TRBJ2-4, so the J call may be wrong. The CDR3 totals 15 residues. The germline gives CDR1 DFQATT, CDR2 SNEGSKA (reference sequence). The CDR3 spells CSARGSVLAKNIQYF. As DNA, the CDR3 is TGCAGTGCTAGAGGTTCTGTCCTAGCCAAAAACATTCAGTACTTC.

The chain joins TRBV6-2 or TRBV6-3 to TRBJ1-5; no firm D call. The CDR3 has 19 residues. From germline, CDR1 is MNHEY and CDR2 SVGEGT. Trimming cost V 5 bases and J 2 bases, with 25 bases left between them. The CDR3 protein is CASSPSGGRAGYGNQPQHF. CDR3 sequence (DNA): TGTGCCAGCAGTCCCAGTGGAGGCCGCGCGGGGTATGGCAATCAGCCCCAGCATTTT.

The chain links TRBV5-1 to TRBJ1-5, with a tentative D call TRBD1 (5 bases). This CDR3 comprises 14 residues. Looked up from germline, CDR1 is SGHRS and CDR2 is YFSETQ. Trimming removed 0 bases from V and 11 bases from J, with 15 bases in between. CDR3 protein: CASSLVGGEGAQHF. CDR3 sequence (DNA): TGCGCCAGCAGCTTGGTAGGAGGGGAAGGTGCCCAGCATTTT.

The CDR3 bases are TGTGCCAGCAGCTTGGTGCGGGGGGCCGCCTACAATGAGCAGTACTTC. Protein sequence: CASSLVRGAAYNEQYF. The V gene is TRBV5-4, the J gene TRBJ2-5, with 8 nucleotides matching TRBD2. This CDR3 has 16 residues. Germline V lookup: CDR1 SGHNT, CDR2 YYREEE (reference sequence). V shed 0 bases and J 11 bases; nucleotides not matched to a gene: 15.

CDR3 bases: TGTGCCAGCAGTAATAGGGAGTTGGCGAATAATTCACCCCTCCACTTT. This encodes CASSNRELANNSPLHF. J is TRBJ1-6 and V is TRBV6-5, with D unresolved. Germline lookup yields CDR1 MNHEY and CDR2 SVGAGI. CDR3 length: 16 residues. Trimming cost V 5 bases and J 5 bases, with 16 bases left between them.

Of note for this clonotype: This sequence may be a read error, since a much larger clone differs from it by one base. V is TRBV24-1 and J is TRBJ2-5; tentatively, D is TRBD2 (6 bases). The CDR3 totals 15 residues. CDR1 and CDR2 (germline): KGHDR, SFDVKD. With 5 bases removed from V and 11 bases from J, the gap between germline ends came to 23 bases. CDR3 region: CATSVGSGTYNEQYF. The DNA for the CDR3 is TGTGCCACCAGTGTGGGTAGCGGCACCTACAATGAGCAGTACTTC.

This clonotype has ten or more counts. This chain joins TRBV29-1 and TRBJ2-7; D tentatively reads TRBD1 or TRBD2 (5 bases each). This CDR3 region has 15 residues. Looked up from germline, CDR1 is SQVTM and CDR2 is ANQGSEA. Trimming took off 6 bases at V and 1 base at J, with 19 bases between the two ends. The DNA for the CDR3 is TGCAGCGTCCACGACAAGGGGCGCGGGTCCTACGAGCAGTACTTC. It specifies CSVHDKGRGSYEQYF.

A note on this clonotype: Being one base from a much bigger clone, this may be a read error. CDR3 in amino acids: CAGSQEGDRFATNEKLFF. The CDR3 nucleotides read TGTGCCGGCAGCCAAGAGGGGGACAGGTTCGCAACTAATGAAAAACTGTTTTTT. The rearrangement links TRBV4-2 to TRBJ1-4, with TRBD1 matching over 8 bases. CDR3 length equals 18 residues. CDR1 and CDR2 (germline): LGHNA, YNFKEQ.

This clonotype was seen more than once but under ten times. Compared with germline, one end of the junction differs, possibly owing to a read error. This chain's CDR3 is CASSLSGYEPYF. The CDR3 DNA reads TGTGCCAGCAGCTTGTCCGGCTACGAGCCGTACTTC. The chain links TRBV7-9 to TRBJ2-7; D is undetermined. The CDR3 extends over 12 amino acids. Germline-derived CDR1 and CDR2 are SEHNR and FQNEAQ (reference sequence).

The chain combines TRBV5-1 with TRBJ2-3; D is unclear. The CDR3 totals 14 residues. CDR1 and CDR2 (germline): SGHRS, YFSETQ. Between the trimmed V and J ends, which lost 3 bases and 2 bases, there was a span of 10 bases. CDR3 nucleotide sequence: TGCGCCAGCAGCTCACGGCTGAACACAGATACGCAGTATTTT. This encodes CASSSRLNTDTQYF.

This clonotype was found many times. The chain joins TRBV7-2 to TRBJ2-3, with D possibly being TRBD2 (6 bases). Between the trimmed V and J ends, which lost 6 bases and 6 bases, there was a span of 16 bases. CDR1 is SGHTA and CDR2 is FQGNSA in the germline V gene. The CDR3 is 14 amino acids. The CDR3 is CASRKTRGGDTQYF. The CDR3, as DNA: TGTGCCAGCAGGAAGACTAGGGGCGGCGATACGCAGTATTTT. Filled out from reference TRBV7-2 and TRBJ2-3, the complete variable domain reads GAGVSQSPSNKVTEKGKDVELRCDPISGHTALYWYRQSLGQGLEFLIYFQGNSAPDKSGLPSDRFSAERTGGSVSTLTIQRTQQEDSAVYLCASRKTRGGDTQYFGPGTRLTVL.

This clonotype was observed at least ten times. The chain couples TRBV3-1 to TRBJ1-2, with D unclear. V dropped 2 bases and J dropped 6 bases, with 7 bases sitting between them. This CDR3 region has 12 residues. CDR1 is LGHDT and CDR2 is YNNKEL in the germline V gene (reference sequence). This chain's CDR3 is CASSQTAHGYTF. As DNA, the CDR3 is TGTGCCAGCAGCCAAACCGCCCATGGCTACACCTTC.

This clonotype came up many times. The rearrangement joins TRBV28 to TRBJ2-1; 9 nucleotides agree with TRBD2. Germline lookup yields CDR1 MDHEN and CDR2 SYDVKM. V lost 6 bases, J lost 6 bases, and 3 bases stayed unmatched. The CDR3 is 13 residues long. As DNA, the CDR3 is TGTGCCAGCAGCCTGACTAGCGGCAATGAGCAGTTCTTC. Translated: CASSLTSGNEQFF. Full variable domain (outside the CDR3, taken from reference TRBV28 and TRBJ2-1): DVKVTQSSRYLVKRTGEKVFLECVQDMDHENMFWYRQDPGLGLRLIYFSYDVKMKEKGDIPEGYSVSREKKERFSLILESASTNQTSMYLCASSLTSGNEQFFGPGTRLTVL.

This chain connects TRBV29-1 to TRBJ2-7; 9 positions agree with TRBD1. Germline values: CDR1 SQVTM, CDR2 ANQGSEA. The V segment lost 5 bases and the J segment 1 base; nucleotides outside the gene matches: 9. The CDR3 extends over 15 amino acids. The CDR3 here is CSVRWDRAPSYEQYF. The CDR3 DNA sequence: TGCAGCGTTCGTTGGGACAGGGCCCCTTCCTACGAGCAGTACTTC.

In this sample, this clonotype turned up a few times. The chain carries TRBV27 and TRBJ1-5; no definite D call. V was cut by 2 bases and J by 2 bases, with 13 bases left in between. Germline assignment: CDR1 MNHEY and CDR2 SMNVEV (reference sequence). The CDR3 is 16 amino acids. CDR3 amino acids: CASSLIRPRRNQPQHF. CDR3 DNA: TGTGCCAGCAGTTTAATCCGGCCGCGACGCAATCAGCCCCAGCATTTT.

This clonotype has a count of ten or more. The V and J genes are TRBV7-2 and TRBJ1-4; D might be TRBD1 (6 bases). V was shortened by 2 bases and J by 1 base, with 8 bases between the two germline ends. The CDR3 has 15 amino acids. CDR1 and CDR2 (germline): SGHTA, FQGNSA. The CDR3 sequence: CASSLLGGTNEKLFF. The CDR3 DNA sequence: TGTGCCAGCAGCTTATTAGGGGGAACTAATGAAAAACTGTTTTTT.

A few counts support this clonotype. The DNA of the CDR3 is TGTGCCAGTACTTCTAGGGTGTCTGAAGCTTTCTTT. It specifies CASTSRVSEAFF. The chain recombines TRBV19 with TRBJ1-1; D is uncertain. This CDR3 is 12 amino acids long. V gave up 7 bases and J gave up 6 bases, with 12 bases separating them. The V gene's germline CDR1 is LNHDA and CDR2 SQIVND (reference sequence).

V usage is TRBV6-2 or TRBV6-3 and J usage is TRBJ1-5; no clear D. V was shortened by 4 bases and J by 1 base, with 8 bases between the two germline ends. Germline V gene sequence: CDR1 MNHEY, CDR2 SVGEGT. The CDR3 has 14 residues. CDR3 DNA sequence: TGTGCCAGCAGTTTTTTACAAAGCAATCAGCCCCAGCATTTT. Residues: CASSFLQSNQPQHF.

This clonotype was found many times. Being one base from a much bigger clone, this may be a read error. The CDR3 loop is CASSPGDRGPEQFF. The CDR3 coding sequence is TGTGCCAGCAGTCCCGGGGACAGGGGTCCTGAGCAGTTCTTC. The chain links TRBV6-5 to TRBJ2-1, with 10 bases that match TRBD1. J was trimmed by 9 bases and V by 5 bases; bases with no gene match: 7. Germline V lookup: CDR1 MNHEY, CDR2 SVGAGI. CDR3 size: 14 residues.

The V and J genes are TRBV20-1 and TRBJ2-3, with TRBD2 identical over 8 bases. Looked up from germline, CDR1 is DFQATT and CDR2 is SNEGSKA (reference sequence). The CDR3 has 15 amino acids. The V gene end was trimmed by 1 base and the J gene end by 6 bases; junction bases not matched to a gene: 9. CDR3 amino acids: CSARVRAGGYDTQYF. The CDR3 DNA is TGCAGTGCTAGAGTTCGGGCGGGGGGCTATGATACGCAGTATTTT.

This clonotype was counted a few times. V and J are TRBV7-7 and TRBJ2-2; unclear D gene. The V gene's germline CDR1 is SSHAT and CDR2 FNYEAQ (reference sequence). The CDR3 runs to 13 residues. Trimming cost V 3 bases and J 4 bases, with 6 bases left between them. The CDR3 sequence: CASSLISTGELFF. The CDR3 nucleotides read TGTGCCAGCAGCTTGATAAGCACCGGGGAGCTGTTTTTT.

This clonotype was counted ten times or more. This chain links TRBV25-1 with TRBJ1-2; D is perhaps TRBD1 (5 bases). The length of the CDR3 is 13 residues. CDR1 is MGHDK, CDR2 SYGVNS, per germline. Trimming cost V 3 bases and J 8 bases, with 13 bases left between them. CDR3 bases: TGTGCCAGCAGTGATCCTGGGGCGCGAGGCTACACCTTC. This translates into CASSDPGARGYTF.